The text below deals with one TCR beta chain. This sample is part of a study of blood T cell repertoires in COVID-19. Study as a whole: The origin of the acute and convalescent COVID-19 samples was the United States, Italy and Spain.

Original methodology: Amplified reference gene primers provided the basis for estimating nucleated cell counts. The data were produced by immunoSEQ multiplex PCR, yet TCRdb's version contains in-frame clones alone and is incomplete. That table gives V, J and clone size, and the DNA gave D and trimming. The table includes roughly 100,000 clones, around nine tenths detected once. Trimming cost V 1 base and J 0 bases; bases outside gene matches: 11. Germline lookup yields CDR1 SGHRS and CDR2 YFSETQ. The CDR3 is made up of 20 amino acids. The clonotype originates from a woman of 80 years or more in a cohort sampled during active COVID-19. The source material was peripheral blood. The J gene is TRBJ2-1, the V gene TRBV5-1; 12 bases fit TRBD2. CDR3 nucleotides: TGCGCCAGCAGCTTGACAACTAGCGGGGGGACCCTCAACTCCTACAATGAGCAGTTCTTC. It specifies CASSLTTSGGTLNSYNEQFF.